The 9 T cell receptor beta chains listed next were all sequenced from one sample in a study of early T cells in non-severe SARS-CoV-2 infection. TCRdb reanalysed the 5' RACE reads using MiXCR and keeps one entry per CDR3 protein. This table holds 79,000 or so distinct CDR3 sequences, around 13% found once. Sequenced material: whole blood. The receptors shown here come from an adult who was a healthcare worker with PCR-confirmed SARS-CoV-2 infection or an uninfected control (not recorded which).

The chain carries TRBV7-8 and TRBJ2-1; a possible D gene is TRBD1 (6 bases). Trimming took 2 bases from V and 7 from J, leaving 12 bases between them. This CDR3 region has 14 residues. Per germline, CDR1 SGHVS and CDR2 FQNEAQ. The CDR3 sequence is CASSLKTGSNEQFF. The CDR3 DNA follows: TGTGCCAGCAGCTTAAAAACAGGGAGTAATGAGCAGTTCTTC.

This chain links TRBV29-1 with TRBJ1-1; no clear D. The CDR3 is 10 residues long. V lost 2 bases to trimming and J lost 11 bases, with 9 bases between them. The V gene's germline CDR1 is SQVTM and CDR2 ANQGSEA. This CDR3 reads CSVEIEGAFF. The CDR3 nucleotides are TGCAGCGTTGAAATCGAAGGGGCTTTCTTT.

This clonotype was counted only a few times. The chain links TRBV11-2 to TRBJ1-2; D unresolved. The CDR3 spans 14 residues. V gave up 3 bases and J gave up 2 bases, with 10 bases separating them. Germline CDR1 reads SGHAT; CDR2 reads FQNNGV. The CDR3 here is CASSFPGSNYGYTF. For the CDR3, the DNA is TGTGCCAGCAGCTTTCCCGGGTCAAACTATGGCTACACCTTC.

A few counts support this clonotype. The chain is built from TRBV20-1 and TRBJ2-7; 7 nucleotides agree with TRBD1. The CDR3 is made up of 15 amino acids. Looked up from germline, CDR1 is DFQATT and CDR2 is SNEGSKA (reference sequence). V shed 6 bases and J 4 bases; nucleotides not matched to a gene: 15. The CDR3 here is CSAANLQGLGYEQYF. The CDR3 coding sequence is TGCAGTGCCGCCAATTTACAGGGGCTTGGGTACGAGCAGTACTTC.

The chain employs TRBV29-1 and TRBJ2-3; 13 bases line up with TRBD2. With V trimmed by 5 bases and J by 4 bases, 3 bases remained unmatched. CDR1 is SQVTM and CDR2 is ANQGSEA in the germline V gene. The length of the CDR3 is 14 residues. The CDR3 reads CSVTSGRAADTQYF. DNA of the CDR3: TGCAGCGTTACTAGCGGGAGGGCAGCAGATACGCAGTATTTT.

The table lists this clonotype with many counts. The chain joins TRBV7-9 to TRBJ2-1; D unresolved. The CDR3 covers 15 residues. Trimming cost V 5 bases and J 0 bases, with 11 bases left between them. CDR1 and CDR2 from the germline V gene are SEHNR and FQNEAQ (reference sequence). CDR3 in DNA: TGTGCCAGCAGCATCCGGGTGAGCTCCTACAATGAGCAGTTCTTC. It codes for CASSIRVSSYNEQFF.

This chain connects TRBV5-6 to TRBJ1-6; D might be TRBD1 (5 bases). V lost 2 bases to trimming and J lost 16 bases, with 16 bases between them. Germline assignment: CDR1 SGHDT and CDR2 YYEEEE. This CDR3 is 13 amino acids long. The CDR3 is CASSFGTEFPLHF. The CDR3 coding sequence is TGTGCCAGCAGCTTTGGGACGGAGTTCCCTCTCCACTTT.

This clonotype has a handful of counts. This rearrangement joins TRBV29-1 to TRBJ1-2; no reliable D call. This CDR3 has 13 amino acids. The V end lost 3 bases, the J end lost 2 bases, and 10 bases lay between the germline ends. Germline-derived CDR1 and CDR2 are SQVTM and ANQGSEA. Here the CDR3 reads CSVEWQTNYGYTF. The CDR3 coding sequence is TGCAGCGTTGAGTGGCAGACGAACTATGGCTACACCTTC.

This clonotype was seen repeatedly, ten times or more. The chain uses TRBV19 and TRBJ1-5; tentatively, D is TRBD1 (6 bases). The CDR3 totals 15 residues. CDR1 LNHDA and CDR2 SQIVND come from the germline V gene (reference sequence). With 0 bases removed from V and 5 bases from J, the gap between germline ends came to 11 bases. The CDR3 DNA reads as TGTGCCAGTAGTATAGATCGGGACAAATATCAGCCCCAGCATTTT. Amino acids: CASSIDRDKYQPQHF. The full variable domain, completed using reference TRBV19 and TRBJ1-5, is DGGITQSPKYLFRKEGQNVTLSCEQNLNHDAMYWYRQDPGQGLRLIYYSQIVNDFQKGDIAEGYSVSREKKESFPLTVTSAQKNPTAFYLCASSIDRDKYQPQHFGDGTRLSIL.